This TCR beta chain was retrieved from a study of T cell responses to AZD1222 COVID-19 vaccine. CDR1 MNHEY and CDR2 SVGEGT come from the germline V gene. The CDR3 runs 14 residues. V was cut by 2 bases and J by 4 bases, with 11 bases left in between. The data were produced by immunoSEQ multiplex PCR, yet TCRdb's version contains in-frame clones alone and is incomplete. The sample lists fewer than 150,000 clones, around nine tenths occurring once. The receptor's source is an adult in good health. Sample: peripheral blood, taken on day 0 of AZD1222 vaccination. This sequence joins TRBV6-2 or TRBV6-3 and TRBJ1-2; D is unresolved. CDR3 sequence (DNA): TGTGCCAGCAGTTACCTCCGGGAGAGCTATGGCTACACCTTC. It codes for CASSYLRESYGYTF.